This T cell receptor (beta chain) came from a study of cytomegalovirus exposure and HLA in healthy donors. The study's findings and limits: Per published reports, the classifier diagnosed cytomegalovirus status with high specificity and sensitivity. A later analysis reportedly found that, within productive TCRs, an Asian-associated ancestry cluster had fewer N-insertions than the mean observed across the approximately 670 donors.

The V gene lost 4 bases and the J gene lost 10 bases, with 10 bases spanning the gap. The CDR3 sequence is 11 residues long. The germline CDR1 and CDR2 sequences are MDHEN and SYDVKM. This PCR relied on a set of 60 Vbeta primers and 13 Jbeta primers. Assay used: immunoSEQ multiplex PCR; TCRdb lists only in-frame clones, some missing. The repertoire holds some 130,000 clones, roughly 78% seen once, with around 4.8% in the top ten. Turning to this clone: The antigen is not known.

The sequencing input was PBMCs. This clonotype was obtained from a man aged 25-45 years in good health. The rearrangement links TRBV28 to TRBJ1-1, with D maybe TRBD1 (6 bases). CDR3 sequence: CASSSQGRAFF. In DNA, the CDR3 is TGTGCCAGCAGTTCACAGGGTAGAGCTTTCTTT.